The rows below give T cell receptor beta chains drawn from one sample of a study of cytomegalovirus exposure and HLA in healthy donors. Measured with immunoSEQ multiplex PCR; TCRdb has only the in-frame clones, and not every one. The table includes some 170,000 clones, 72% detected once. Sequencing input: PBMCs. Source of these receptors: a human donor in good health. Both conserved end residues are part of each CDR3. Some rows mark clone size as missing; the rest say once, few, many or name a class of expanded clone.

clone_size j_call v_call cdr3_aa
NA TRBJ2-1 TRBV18 CASSPSGGARNEQFF
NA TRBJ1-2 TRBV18 CASSPEPRNYGYTF
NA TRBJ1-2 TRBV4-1 CASSQDGGTGGVGYTF
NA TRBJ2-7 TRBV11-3 CASSFGQGYEQYF
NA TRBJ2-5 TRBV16 CASSLDSKVAQYF
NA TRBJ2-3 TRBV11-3 CASSLGPTSGVTDTQYF
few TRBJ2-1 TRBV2 CASSEALGDNEQFF
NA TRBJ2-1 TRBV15 CATSRDGTGGNEQFF
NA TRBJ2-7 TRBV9 CASSSTSEQYF
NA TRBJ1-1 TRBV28 CASRQATTEAFF
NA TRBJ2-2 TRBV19 CASSGWGLRGTGELFF
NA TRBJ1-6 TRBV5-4 CASIHRQGDGRYSPLHF
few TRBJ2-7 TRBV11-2 CASSLDQNYLYEQYF
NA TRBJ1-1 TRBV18 CASSRSSGTEAFF
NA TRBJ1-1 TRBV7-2 CASSLVGTNREEAFF
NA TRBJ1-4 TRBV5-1 CASSWGGQGVEKLFF
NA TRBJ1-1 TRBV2 CASSQTGGGTEAFF
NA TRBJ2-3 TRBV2 CASRPGLAGTDTQYF
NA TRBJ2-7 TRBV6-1 CASSAPSGISYEQYF
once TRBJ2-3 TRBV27 CASSPSTDTQYF
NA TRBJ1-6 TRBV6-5 CASREGGNSPLHF
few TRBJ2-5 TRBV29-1 CSARLAGAQETQYF
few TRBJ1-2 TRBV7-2 CASSLQTGGNAGYTF
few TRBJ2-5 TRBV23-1 CASSQGSGEETQYF
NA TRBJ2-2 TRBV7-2 CASSWTDYTGELFF
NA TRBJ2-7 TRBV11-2 CASSLDPALYEQYF
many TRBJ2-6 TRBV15 CATSGRDRHISGANVLTF
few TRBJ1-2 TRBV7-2 CASSLWSGGEGGYTF
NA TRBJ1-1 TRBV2 CAIRQLLNTEAFF
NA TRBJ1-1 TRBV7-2 CASSSDRNTEAFF
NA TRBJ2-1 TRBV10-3 CAISSTGGRNEQFF
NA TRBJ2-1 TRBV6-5 CASREPSSSYNEQFF
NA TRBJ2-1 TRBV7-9 CASSWDRVFF
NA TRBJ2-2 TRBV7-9 CASSRLAGGHPGELFF
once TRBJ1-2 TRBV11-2 CASRLDRGNYGYTF
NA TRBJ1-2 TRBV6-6 CASTFRGPNYGYTF
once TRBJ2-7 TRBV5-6 CASSPTSGGSYEQYF
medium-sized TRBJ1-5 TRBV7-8 CASSLAFDSPNWPQHF
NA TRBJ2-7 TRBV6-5 CASSYSTGTTGYEQYF
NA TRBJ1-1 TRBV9 CASSPPVGGNTEAFF
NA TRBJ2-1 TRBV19 CASSTQGGEQFF
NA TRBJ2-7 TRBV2 CASTGPGGYEQYF
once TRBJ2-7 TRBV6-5 CASSGLGQGPYEQYF
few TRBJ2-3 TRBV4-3 CASSQDQRDTDTQYF
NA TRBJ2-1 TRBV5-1 CASSFLGQGYNEQFF
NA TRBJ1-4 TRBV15 CATSRDRLRQEKLFF
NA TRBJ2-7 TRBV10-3 CAISERGQGPSREQYF
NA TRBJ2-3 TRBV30 CAWSATGPDTQYF
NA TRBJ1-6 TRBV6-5 CASSYSPNSPLHF